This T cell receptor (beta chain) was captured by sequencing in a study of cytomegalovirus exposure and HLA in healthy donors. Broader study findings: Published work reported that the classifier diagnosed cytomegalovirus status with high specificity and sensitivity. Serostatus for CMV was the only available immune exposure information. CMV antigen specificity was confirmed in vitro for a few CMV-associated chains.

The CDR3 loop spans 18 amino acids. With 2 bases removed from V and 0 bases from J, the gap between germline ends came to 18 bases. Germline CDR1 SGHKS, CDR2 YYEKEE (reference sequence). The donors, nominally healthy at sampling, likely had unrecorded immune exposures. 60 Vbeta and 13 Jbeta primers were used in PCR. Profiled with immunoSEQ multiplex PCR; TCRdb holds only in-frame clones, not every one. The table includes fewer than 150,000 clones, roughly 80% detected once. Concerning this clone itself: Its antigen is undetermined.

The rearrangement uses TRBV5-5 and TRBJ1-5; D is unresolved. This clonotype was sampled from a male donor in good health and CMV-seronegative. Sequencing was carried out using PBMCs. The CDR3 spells CASSFSIFDMYSNQPQHF. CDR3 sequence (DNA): TGTGCCAGCAGCTTTTCAATTTTCGACATGTATAGCAATCAGCCCCAGCATTTT.